The 30 T cell receptor beta chains given below trace back to one sample, sequenced in a study of control samples from healthy donors and cancer patients (dated by TCRdb to 2020 to 2021). Receptors were amplified or captured by the immunoSEQ multiplex PCR assay. TCRdb took this table from immuneACCESS and kept in-frame rearrangements with V and J called. Such tables lack part of the clones; where checked against another copy, unresolved V genes explain under half of the gap, and the rest is unexplained. The sample records under 150,000 clones, over 85% of which are singletons. Over 9% of the sample comes from the top ten. The sequenced sample was blood. The origin of the receptors is a man aged 30-40 years in good health.

A single count supports this clone. The chain carries TRBV7-9 and TRBJ1-4, with a tentative D call TRBD1 (6 bases). The V gene lost 3 bases and the J gene lost 2 bases, with 7 bases spanning the gap. The CDR3 sequence is 14 residues long. CDR1 SEHNR and CDR2 FQNEAQ come from the germline V gene (reference sequence). The chain's CDR3 is CASSLDSTNEKLFF. The CDR3 DNA sequence: TGTGCCAGCAGCTTGGACAGCACTAATGAAAAACTGTTTTTT.

The chain recombines TRBV18 with TRBJ1-4; no definite D call. Deletions cut 3 bases from V and 8 bases from J, with 7 bases between. The CDR3 is made up of 12 amino acids. CDR1 is KGHSH and CDR2 is LQKENI in the germline V gene. In nucleotides, the CDR3 is TGTGCCAGCTCACCGCAACAGGAAAAACTGTTTTTT. Residues: CASSPQQEKLFF. The full variable domain, rest sourced from reference TRBV18 and TRBJ1-4, is NAGVMQNPRHLVRRRGQEARLRCSPMKGHSHVYWYRQLPEEGLKFMVYLQKENIIDESGMPKERFSAEFPKEGPSILRIQQVVRGDSAAYFCASSPQQEKLFFGSGTQLSVL.

The rearrangement links TRBV2 to TRBJ2-3; D is ambiguous. CDR1 is SNHLY, CDR2 FYNNEI, per germline. The CDR3 has 10 amino acids. Trimming left V 6 bases short and J 5 bases short, with 3 bases between. CDR3 amino acids: CASRLDTQYF. CDR3 coding DNA: TGTGCCAGCAGACTAGATACGCAGTATTTT. Using reference TRBV2 and TRBJ2-3 for the parts outside the CDR3, the full variable domain is EPEVTQTPSHQVTQMGQEVILRCVPISNHLYFYWYRQILGQKVEFLVSFYNNEISEKSEIFDDQFSVERPDGSNFTLKIRSTKLEDSAMYFCASRLDTQYFGPGTRLTVL.

The rearrangement uses TRBV5-5 and TRBJ2-7; TRBD1 agrees at 8 bases. The germline V gene encodes CDR1 SGHKS and CDR2 YYEKEE (reference sequence). With 0 bases clipped from V and 2 bases from J, the junction kept 4 bases outside the gene matches. The CDR3 totals 15 residues. This CDR3 is CASSLAGQGAYEQYF. CDR3 DNA: TGTGCCAGCAGCTTGGCCGGACAGGGTGCCTACGAGCAGTACTTC. The variable domain in full, completed from reference TRBV5-5 and TRBJ2-7, reads DAGVTQSPTHLIKTRGQQVTLRCSPISGHKSVSWYQQVLGQGPQFIFQYYEKEERGRGNFPDRFSARQFPNYSSELNVNALLLGDSALYLCASSLAGQGAYEQYFGPGTRLTVT.

V and J are TRBV27 and TRBJ1-4; D may be TRBD1 (5 bases). The CDR3 has 16 amino acids. Trimming shortened V by 5 bases and J by 6 bases, and 19 bases separated the two germline ends. Germline V gives CDR1 MNHEY, CDR2 SMNVEV (reference sequence). The chain's CDR3 is CASSNGGGVHDEKLFF. The DNA for the CDR3 is TGTGCCAGCAGTAATGGGGGAGGGGTACATGATGAAAAACTGTTTTTT.

The table lists this clone with a few counts. This chain joins TRBV30 and TRBJ2-7; the match to TRBD2 covers 7 bases. V trimming: 5 bases; J trimming: 2 bases; junction bases outside the gene matches: 6. The CDR3 contains 13 residues. CDR1 and CDR2 from the germline V gene are GTSNPN and SVGIG (reference sequence). The chain's CDR3 is CAWARGGTYEQYF. As DNA, the CDR3 is TGTGCCTGGGCGCGGGGAGGGACCTACGAGCAGTACTTC.

This chain links TRBV28 with TRBJ2-3; D is perhaps TRBD2 (6 bases). V was cut by 8 bases and J by 0 bases, with 9 bases left in between. The CDR3 spans 13 residues. Germline CDR1 MDHEN, CDR2 SYDVKM. CDR3 in amino acids: CASARGSTDTQYF. The CDR3 DNA reads TGTGCCAGCGCGCGGGGAAGCACAGATACGCAGTATTTT. The full variable domain, rest sourced from reference TRBV28 and TRBJ2-3, is DVKVTQSSRYLVKRTGEKVFLECVQDMDHENMFWYRQDPGLGLRLIYFSYDVKMKEKGDIPEGYSVSREKKERFSLILESASTNQTSMYLCASARGSTDTQYFGPGTRLTVL.

This CDR3 is CASSLGPVTETQYF. Here the CDR3 DNA reads TGTGCCAGCAGCTTAGGTCCGGTAACAGAGACCCAGTACTTC. V gene TRBV7-2 combines with J gene TRBJ2-5, with unresolved D. CDR1 and CDR2 (germline): SGHTA, FQGNSA. V lost 1 base and J lost 4, with 10 bases in between. The CDR3 spans 14 residues.

The rearrangement joins TRBV6-5 to TRBJ1-2; a weak D match, TRBD1 (6 bases). The CDR3 length is 15 residues. CDR1 MNHEY and CDR2 SVGAGI come from the germline V gene. V gave up 6 bases and J gave up 2 bases, with 16 bases separating them. The CDR3 coding sequence is TGTGCCAGCAGGGAGGGGGGTATACACAACTATGGCTACACCTTC. The encoded protein is CASREGGIHNYGYTF.

This clone was seen a single time. The chain employs TRBV7-9 and TRBJ2-2; D is uncertain. Germline values: CDR1 SEHNR, CDR2 FQNEAQ (reference sequence). The CDR3 is 16 amino acids. V was pared by 5 bases and J by 2 bases, with 15 bases between. The DNA for the CDR3 is TGTGCCAGCAGCCCCAGTAGGCTATCAAACACCGGGGAGCTGTTTTTT. Its translation is CASSPSRLSNTGELFF.

The rearrangement links TRBV30 to TRBJ1-1; the D is unclear. The CDR3 extends over 12 amino acids. Looked up from germline, CDR1 is GTSNPN and CDR2 is SVGIG (reference sequence). V was cut by 3 bases and J by 1 base, with 6 bases left in between. This CDR3 reads CAWSPQNTEAFF. CDR3 nucleotide sequence: TGTGCCTGGAGCCCGCAGAACACTGAAGCTTTCTTT.

The rearrangement links TRBV2 to TRBJ2-2, with 8 bases matching TRBD2. Trimming at V came to 3 bases and at J to 0 bases, leaving 3 bases not matched to a gene. CDR1 and CDR2 (germline): SNHLY, FYNNEI. The CDR3 covers 16 residues. The CDR3 region is CASSDPGGANTGELFF. CDR3 nucleotides: TGTGCCAGCAGTGACCCGGGGGGGGCGAACACCGGGGAGCTGTTTTTT.

The chain has TRBV9 and TRBJ1-2, with TRBD1 matching over 7 bases. This CDR3 comprises 15 residues. Trimming took 3 bases from V and 2 from J; bases not matched to a gene: 7. CDR1 SGDLS and CDR2 YYNGEE come from the germline V gene. The CDR3 DNA sequence: TGTGCCAGCAGCGCTGGAGGGGGCTACAACTATGGCTACACCTTC. It codes for CASSAGGGYNYGYTF.

V is TRBV28 and J is TRBJ1-6; 7 nucleotides agree with TRBD1. There are 17 residues in the CDR3. Germline V gives CDR1 MDHEN, CDR2 SYDVKM. The ends lost 8 bases at V and 0 bases at J; junction bases unmatched: 10. The CDR3: CASGSGQASSYNSPLHF. The CDR3 region has the DNA TGTGCCAGCGGATCAGGACAGGCCAGCTCCTATAATTCACCCCTCCACTTT.

The chain recombines TRBV29-1 with TRBJ2-3, with unresolved D. V dropped 4 bases and J dropped 5 bases, with 13 bases sitting between them. Germline CDR1 and CDR2: SQVTM and ANQGSEA. CDR3 length: 13 amino acids. CDR3 nucleotide sequence: TGCAGCGTTGTTAGGATTCACGTAGATACGCAGTATTTT. Its protein product is CSVVRIHVDTQYF.

This chain joins TRBV12-3 or TRBV12-4 and TRBJ2-2; D is possibly TRBD1 or TRBD2 (5 bases each). Trimming took off 6 bases at V and 6 bases at J, with 11 bases between the two ends. The CDR3 totals 13 residues. The CDR3 nucleotides read TGTGCCAGCAGCAACGAGGGGTCCGGGGAGCTGTTTTTT. Amino acids: CASSNEGSGELFF.

The chain employs TRBV7-9 and TRBJ2-5; weak D call: TRBD2 (6 bases). Trimming removed 3 bases at V and 5 bases at J, with 16 bases between. From germline, CDR1 is SEHNR and CDR2 FQNEAQ (reference sequence). CDR3 length: 15 amino acids. The CDR3 DNA is TGTGCCAGCAGCTTCCTTTCGGGAGTGGCGGAGACCCAGTACTTC. Amino acid sequence: CASSFLSGVAETQYF.

The V call is TRBV19, the J call TRBJ2-5; 8 bases map to TRBD1. V was pared by 5 bases and J by 5 bases, with 4 bases of the junction left unmatched. The germline CDR1 and CDR2 sequences are LNHDA and SQIVND (reference sequence). The CDR3 is 13 residues long. CDR3 nucleotides: TGTGCCAGTAGTGCAGGGGGCAGGGAGACCCAGTACTTC. Its protein product is CASSAGGRETQYF. Supplemented by reference TRBV19 and TRBJ2-5, the full variable domain reads DGGITQSPKYLFRKEGQNVTLSCEQNLNHDAMYWYRQDPGQGLRLIYYSQIVNDFQKGDIAEGYSVSREKKESFPLTVTSAQKNPTAFYLCASSAGGRETQYFGPGTRLLVL.

The rearrangement uses TRBV18 and TRBJ1-5; no reliable D call. There are 15 residues in the CDR3. V lost 6 bases and J 3 bases, leaving 15 bases between the germline ends. CDR1 KGHSH and CDR2 LQKENI come from the germline V gene. In DNA form, the CDR3 reads TGTGCCAGCTCGGAGAAGGGCGCTGACAATCAGCCCCAGCATTTT. It codes for CASSEKGADNQPQHF. The entire variable domain, with the rest obtained from reference TRBV18 and TRBJ1-5, is as follows: NAGVMQNPRHLVRRRGQEARLRCSPMKGHSHVYWYRQLPEEGLKFMVYLQKENIIDESGMPKERFSAEFPKEGPSILRIQQVVRGDSAAYFCASSEKGADNQPQHFGDGTRLSIL.

The chain has TRBV3-1 (or the pseudogene TRBV3-2) and TRBJ2-3, with a tentative D call TRBD2 (5 bases). The CDR3 is 14 amino acids. Germline V lookup: CDR1 LGHDT, CDR2 YNNKEL (reference sequence). V lost 6 bases to trimming and J lost 0 bases, with 10 bases between them. CDR3 in DNA: TGTGCCAGCAGAGGAGGTATTAGCACAGATACGCAGTATTTT. This translates into CASRGGISTDTQYF.

This clone has a handful of counts. Here the CDR3 reads CASSLNGNQGLEAFF. CDR3 bases: TGTGCCAGCAGCTTAAACGGGAATCAGGGTTTGGAAGCTTTCTTT. The chain couples TRBV7-3 to TRBJ1-1; maybe TRBD1 (5 bases). The V and J ends lost 1 base and 8 bases respectively, with 17 bases between them. CDR1 SGHTA and CDR2 FQGTGA come from the germline V gene. The CDR3 has 15 residues.

The rearrangement uses TRBV11-3 and TRBJ2-2; 12 bases match TRBD2. Unmatched junction bases numbered 10, after V lost 5 bases and J lost 0 bases. The germline CDR1 and CDR2 sequences are SGHNT and YENEEA. This CDR3 is 19 amino acids long. The CDR3 nucleotides are TGTGCCAGCAGCCCCAGGAGACTAGCGGGGGTTACGAACACCGGGGAGCTGTTTTTT. It yields the protein CASSPRRLAGVTNTGELFF.

This chain joins TRBV25-1 and TRBJ1-1; maybe TRBD1 (6 bases). In germline, CDR1 is MGHDK, CDR2 SYGVNS. The CDR3 is 14 amino acids. V was clipped by 3 bases and J by 6 bases, with 14 bases between them. The CDR3 here is CASSDRGVRAEAFF. CDR3 nucleotide sequence: TGTGCCAGCAGTGACAGGGGAGTTCGCGCTGAAGCTTTCTTT.

V usage is TRBV2 and J usage is TRBJ2-3, with 8 bases aligning to TRBD1. CDR3 length: 14 residues. Per the germline V gene, CDR1 is SNHLY and CDR2 is FYNNEI. Trimming took 4 bases from V and 4 from J; bases not matched to a gene: 4. CDR3 in DNA: TGTGCCAGCAGTGGGCAGGGGGCCTCAGATACGCAGTATTTT. Amino acids: CASSGQGASDTQYF.

The chain has TRBV6-5 and TRBJ2-7; D call uncertain. V lost 2 bases and J 0 bases, leaving 14 bases between the germline ends. There are 16 residues in the CDR3. The V gene's germline CDR1 is MNHEY and CDR2 SVGAGI. This chain's CDR3 is CASSYGAGKGSYEQYF. The CDR3 coding sequence is TGTGCCAGCAGTTACGGCGCCGGCAAAGGCTCCTACGAGCAGTACTTC.

The DNA for the CDR3 is TGCGCCAGCGCCCTCGGGGTATGGGAGACCCAGTACTTC. It encodes CASALGVWETQYF. The rearrangement links TRBV10-2 to TRBJ2-5; possibly TRBD2 for D (5 bases). The germline V and J ends were trimmed by 8 bases and 5 bases, with 15 bases remaining between them. CDR1 WSHSY and CDR2 SAAADI come from the germline V gene. There are 13 residues in the CDR3.

This sequence joins TRBV6-6 and TRBJ1-1; TRBD1 is a possible D gene (6 bases). This CDR3 spans 15 amino acids. Germline CDR1 reads MNHNY; CDR2 reads SVGAGI (reference sequence). V lost 0 bases and J 1 base, leaving 9 bases between the germline ends. CDR3 residues: CASSYSRTENTEAFF. The DNA for the CDR3 is TGTGCCAGCAGTTACTCCAGGACAGAGAACACTGAAGCTTTCTTT.

This clone was found once. V is TRBV27 and J is TRBJ2-7; no definite D call. Between the trimmed V and J ends, which lost 3 bases and 6 bases, there was a span of 15 bases. CDR1 MNHEY and CDR2 SMNVEV come from the germline V gene (reference sequence). The CDR3 is made up of 14 amino acids. The CDR3 loop reads CASSFGDLGFEQYF. The CDR3 DNA sequence: TGTGCCAGCAGTTTTGGGGATCTGGGGTTCGAGCAGTACTTC.

The CDR3 loop is CASSLLAARGTGELFF. The DNA for the CDR3 is TGTGCCAGTAGCCTCCTAGCGGCCAGGGGCACCGGGGAGCTGTTTTTT. This chain links TRBV19 with TRBJ2-2; the D gene is possibly TRBD2 (7 bases). V was pared by 6 bases and J by 4 bases, with 18 bases between. CDR1 and CDR2 (germline): LNHDA, SQIVND (reference sequence). The CDR3 covers 16 residues.

The rearrangement links TRBV28 to TRBJ1-2; no clear D. Trimming took off 6 bases at V and 9 bases at J, with 17 bases between the two ends. This CDR3 is built from 13 residues. Germline CDR1 and CDR2: MDHEN and SYDVKM. The CDR3 coding sequence is TGTGCCAGCAGCCGCGACCCACTTGCTCGCTACACCTTC. Protein sequence: CASSRDPLARYTF.